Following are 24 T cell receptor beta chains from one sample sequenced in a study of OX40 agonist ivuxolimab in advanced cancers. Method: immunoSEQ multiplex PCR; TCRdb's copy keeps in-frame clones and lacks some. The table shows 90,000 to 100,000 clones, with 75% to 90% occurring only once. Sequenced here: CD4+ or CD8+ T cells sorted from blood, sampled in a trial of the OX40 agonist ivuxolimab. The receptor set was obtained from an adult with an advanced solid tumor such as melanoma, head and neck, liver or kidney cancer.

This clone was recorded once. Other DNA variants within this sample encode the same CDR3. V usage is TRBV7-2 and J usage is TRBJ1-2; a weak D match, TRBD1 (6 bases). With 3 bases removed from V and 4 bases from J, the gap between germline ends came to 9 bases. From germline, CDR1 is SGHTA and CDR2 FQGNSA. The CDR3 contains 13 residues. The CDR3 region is CASSLTGLYGYTF. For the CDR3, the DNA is TGTGCCAGCAGCTTGACAGGTCTCTATGGCTACACCTTC. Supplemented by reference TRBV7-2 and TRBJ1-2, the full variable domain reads GAGVSQSPSNKVTEKGKDVELRCDPISGHTALYWYRQSLGQGLEFLIYFQGNSAPDKSGLPSDRFSAERTGGSVSTLTIQRTQQEDSAVYLCASSLTGLYGYTFGSGTRLTVV.

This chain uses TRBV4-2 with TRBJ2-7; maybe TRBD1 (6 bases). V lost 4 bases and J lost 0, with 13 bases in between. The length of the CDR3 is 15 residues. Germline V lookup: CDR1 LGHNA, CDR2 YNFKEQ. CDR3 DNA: TGTGCCAGCAGCCCAGGGGACGTCGACTCCTACGAGCAGTACTTC. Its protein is CASSPGDVDSYEQYF.

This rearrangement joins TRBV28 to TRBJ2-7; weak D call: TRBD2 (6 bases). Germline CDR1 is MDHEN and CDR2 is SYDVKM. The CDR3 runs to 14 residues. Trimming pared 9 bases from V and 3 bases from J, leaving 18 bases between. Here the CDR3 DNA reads TGTGCCAGTGTATCCGGGGGTTCGGTCTACGAGCAGTACTTC. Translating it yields CASVSGGSVYEQYF.

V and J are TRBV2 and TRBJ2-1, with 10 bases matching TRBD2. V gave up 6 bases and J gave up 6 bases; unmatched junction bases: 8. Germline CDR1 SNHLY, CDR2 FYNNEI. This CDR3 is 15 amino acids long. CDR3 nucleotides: TGTGCCAGCAGCCTCCTAGCGGGAGTGGCCAATGAGCAGTTCTTC. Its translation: CASSLLAGVANEQFF.

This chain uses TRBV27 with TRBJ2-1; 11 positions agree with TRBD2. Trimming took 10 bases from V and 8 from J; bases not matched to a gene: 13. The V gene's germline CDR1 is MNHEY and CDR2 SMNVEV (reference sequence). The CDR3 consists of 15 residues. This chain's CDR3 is CATRGWTSGLDEQFF. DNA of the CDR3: TGTGCCACCCGTGGGTGGACTAGCGGGTTGGATGAGCAGTTCTTC.

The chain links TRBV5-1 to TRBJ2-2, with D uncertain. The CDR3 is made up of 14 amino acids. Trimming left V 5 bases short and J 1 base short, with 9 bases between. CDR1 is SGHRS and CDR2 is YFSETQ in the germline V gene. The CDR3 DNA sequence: TGCGCCAGCAGGATTACAGAGAACACCGGGGAGCTGTTTTTT. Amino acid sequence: CASRITENTGELFF.

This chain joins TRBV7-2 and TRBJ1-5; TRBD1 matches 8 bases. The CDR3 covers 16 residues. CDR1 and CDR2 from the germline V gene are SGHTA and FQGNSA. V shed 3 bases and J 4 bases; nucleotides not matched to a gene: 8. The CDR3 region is CASSFGSGGGNQPQHF. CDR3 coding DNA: TGTGCCAGCAGCTTTGGGTCAGGGGGCGGGAATCAGCCCCAGCATTTT.

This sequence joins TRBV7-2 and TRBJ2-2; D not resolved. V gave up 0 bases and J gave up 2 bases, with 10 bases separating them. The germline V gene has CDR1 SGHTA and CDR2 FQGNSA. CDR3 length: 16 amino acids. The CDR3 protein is CASSLAGPLNTGELFF. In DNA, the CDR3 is TGTGCCAGCAGCTTAGCCGGGCCGCTAAACACCGGGGAGCTGTTTTTT.

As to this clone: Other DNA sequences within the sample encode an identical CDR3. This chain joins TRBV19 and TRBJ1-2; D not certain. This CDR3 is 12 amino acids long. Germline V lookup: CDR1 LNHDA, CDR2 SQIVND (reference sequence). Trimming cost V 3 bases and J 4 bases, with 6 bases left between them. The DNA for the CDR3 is TGTGCCAGTAGTATCGCGGGCTATGGCTACACCTTC. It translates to CASSIAGYGYTF.

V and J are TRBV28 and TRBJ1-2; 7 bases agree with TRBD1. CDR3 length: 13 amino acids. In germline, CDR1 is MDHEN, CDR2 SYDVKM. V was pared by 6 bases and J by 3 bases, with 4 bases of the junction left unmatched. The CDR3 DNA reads TGTGCCAGCAGAACGGGACAGCACTATGGCTACACCTTC. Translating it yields CASRTGQHYGYTF.

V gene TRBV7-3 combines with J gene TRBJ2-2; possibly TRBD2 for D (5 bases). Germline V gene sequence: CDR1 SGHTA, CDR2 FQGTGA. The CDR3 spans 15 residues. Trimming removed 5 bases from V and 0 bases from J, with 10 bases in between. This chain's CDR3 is CASSLAAANTGELFF. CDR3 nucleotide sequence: TGTGCCAGCAGCCTAGCAGCGGCGAACACCGGGGAGCTGTTTTTT. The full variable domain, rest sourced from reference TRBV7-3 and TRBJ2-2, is GAGVSQTPSNKVTEKGKYVELRCDPISGHTALYWYRQSLGQGPEFLIYFQGTGAADDSGLPNDRFFAVRPEGSVSTLKIQRTERGDSAVYLCASSLAAANTGELFFGEGSRLTVL.

CDR3 coding DNA: TGTGCCAGAAGCTATATCATCAGGGAGGGTACCACTGAAGCTTTCTTT. This translates into CARSYIIREGTTEAFF. The chain joins TRBV5-3 to TRBJ1-1, with a tentative D call TRBD1 (5 bases). TRBV5-3 is an ORF, with its function uncertain. This CDR3 has 16 amino acids. Trimming cost V 3 bases and J 4 bases, with 19 bases left between them.

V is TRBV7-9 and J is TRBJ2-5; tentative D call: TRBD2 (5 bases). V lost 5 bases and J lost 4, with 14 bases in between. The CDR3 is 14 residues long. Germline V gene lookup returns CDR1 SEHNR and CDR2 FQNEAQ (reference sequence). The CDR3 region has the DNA TGTGCCAGCAGCCGGACGGGTGGAGGAGAGACCCAGTACTTC. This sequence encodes CASSRTGGGETQYF.

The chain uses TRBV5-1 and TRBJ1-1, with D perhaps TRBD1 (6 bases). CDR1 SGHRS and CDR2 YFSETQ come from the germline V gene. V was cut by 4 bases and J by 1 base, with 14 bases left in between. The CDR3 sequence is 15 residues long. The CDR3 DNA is TGCGCCAGCAGCCCAAGGACAGCCTCGAACACTGAAGCTTTCTTT. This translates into CASSPRTASNTEAFF.

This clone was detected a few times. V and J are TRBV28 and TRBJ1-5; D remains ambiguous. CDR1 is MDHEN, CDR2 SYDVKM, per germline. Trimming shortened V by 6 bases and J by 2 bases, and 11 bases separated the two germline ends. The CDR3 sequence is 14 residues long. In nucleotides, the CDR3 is TGTGCCAGCAGCACGTGGTTCGGCAATCAGCCCCAGCATTTT. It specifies CASSTWFGNQPQHF.

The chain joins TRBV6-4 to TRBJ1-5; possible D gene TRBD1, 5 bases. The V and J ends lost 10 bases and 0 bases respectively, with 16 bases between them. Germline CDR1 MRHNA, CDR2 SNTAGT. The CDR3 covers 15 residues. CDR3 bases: TGTGCCACCCCAGGGCTAGGCTATAGCAATCAGCCCCAGCATTTT. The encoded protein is CATPGLGYSNQPQHF.

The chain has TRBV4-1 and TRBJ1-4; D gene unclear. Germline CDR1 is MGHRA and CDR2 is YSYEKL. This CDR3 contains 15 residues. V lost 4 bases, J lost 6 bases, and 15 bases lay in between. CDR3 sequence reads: CASSPPGHRDEKLFF. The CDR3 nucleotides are TGCGCCAGCAGCCCTCCGGGTCATAGGGATGAAAAACTGTTTTTT.

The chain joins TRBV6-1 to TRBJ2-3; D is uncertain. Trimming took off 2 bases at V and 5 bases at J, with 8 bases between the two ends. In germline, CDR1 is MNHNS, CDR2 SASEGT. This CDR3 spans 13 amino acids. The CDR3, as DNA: TGTGCCAGCAGTGAAAGACGGGTAGATACGCAGTATTTT. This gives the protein CASSERRVDTQYF.

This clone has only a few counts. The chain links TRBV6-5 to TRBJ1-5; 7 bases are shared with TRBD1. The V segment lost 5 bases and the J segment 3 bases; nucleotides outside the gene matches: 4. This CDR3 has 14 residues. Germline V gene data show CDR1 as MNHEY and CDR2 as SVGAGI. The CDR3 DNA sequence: TGTGCCAGCAGTGCCACAGGGGCCAATCAGCCCCAGCATTTT. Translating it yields CASSATGANQPQHF.

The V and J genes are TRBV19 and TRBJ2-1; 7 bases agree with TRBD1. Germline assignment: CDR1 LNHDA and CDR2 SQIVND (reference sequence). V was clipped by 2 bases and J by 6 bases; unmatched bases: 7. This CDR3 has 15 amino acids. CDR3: CASSIRTGEGNEQFF. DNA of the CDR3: TGTGCCAGTAGTATAAGGACAGGTGAGGGCAATGAGCAGTTCTTC.

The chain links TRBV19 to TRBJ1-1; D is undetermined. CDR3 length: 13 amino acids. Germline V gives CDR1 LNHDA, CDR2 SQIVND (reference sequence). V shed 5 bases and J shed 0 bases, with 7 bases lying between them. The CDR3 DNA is TGTGCCAGTAGTGCAAATATGAACACTGAAGCTTTCTTT. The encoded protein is CASSANMNTEAFF.

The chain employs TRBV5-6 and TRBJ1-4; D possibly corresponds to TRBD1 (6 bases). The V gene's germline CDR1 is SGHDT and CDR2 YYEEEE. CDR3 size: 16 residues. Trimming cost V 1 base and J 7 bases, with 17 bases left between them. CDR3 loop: CASSLLEGGRIEKLFF. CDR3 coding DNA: TGTGCCAGCAGCTTGTTGGAAGGGGGGCGTATTGAAAAACTGTTTTTT.

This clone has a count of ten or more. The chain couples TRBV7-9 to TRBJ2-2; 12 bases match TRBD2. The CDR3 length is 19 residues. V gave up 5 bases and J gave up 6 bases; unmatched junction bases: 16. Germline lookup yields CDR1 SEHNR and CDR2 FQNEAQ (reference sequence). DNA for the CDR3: TGTGCCAGCAGCCCGGGACTAGCGGGTGGCGATATCTTAGCCGGGGAGCTGTTTTTT. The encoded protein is CASSPGLAGGDILAGELFF.

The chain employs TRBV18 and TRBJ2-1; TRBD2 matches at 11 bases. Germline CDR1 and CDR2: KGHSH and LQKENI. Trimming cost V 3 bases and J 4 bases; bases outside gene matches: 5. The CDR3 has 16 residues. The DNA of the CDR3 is TGTGCCAGCTCACCGATTGGGACTAGCGGTTACAATGAGCAGTTCTTC. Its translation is CASSPIGTSGYNEQFF.